This T cell receptor beta chain was obtained from a study of long-term antiretroviral therapy in people with HIV. Survey-level resolution applied to immunoSEQ assay v3.0. The table came from immunoSEQ multiplex PCR; TCRdb's copy has only in-frame clones and leaves some out. The profile covers about 19,000 clones, with about 91% appearing a single time and roughly 3.7% taken by the ten largest. CDR3 length equals 15 residues. Germline CDR1 reads LNHDA; CDR2 reads SQIVND (reference sequence). V lost 3 bases and J lost 4; bases outside the gene matches: 8. The TCR comes from a man aged 18 to 35 with HIV. This specimen consisted of unsorted PBMCs, obtained 2.1 years after starting antiretroviral therapy. V gene TRBV19 combines with J gene TRBJ1-2; 7 bases line up with TRBD1. The CDR3 spells CASSIGQEGGYGYTF. CDR3 DNA: TGTGCCAGTAGTATTGGACAGGAAGGTGGCTATGGCTACACCTTC.